This T cell receptor (beta chain) was sequenced in a study of shared clonotypes between healthy human individuals. Profiling relied on immunoSEQ multiplex PCR, and the TCRdb table lists in-frame clones only, not all of them. This table has over a million clones, roughly 96% appearing once. The CDR3 sequence is 15 residues long. Germline-derived CDR1 and CDR2 are MRHNA and SNTAGT. J lost 4 bases, V lost 8 bases, and 9 bases had no gene match. Sequencing input: naive CD4+ T cells sorted from blood. Subset specified: CD45RA+ positively selected. This chain joins TRBV6-4 and TRBJ2-2; 8 bases are shared with TRBD2. The receptor comes from a man in his thirties or forties in good health. In nucleotides, the CDR3 is TGTGCCAGCGTCCTAAGACTAGCGAGCACCGGGGAGCTGTTTTTT. Its protein product is CASVLRLASTGELFF.